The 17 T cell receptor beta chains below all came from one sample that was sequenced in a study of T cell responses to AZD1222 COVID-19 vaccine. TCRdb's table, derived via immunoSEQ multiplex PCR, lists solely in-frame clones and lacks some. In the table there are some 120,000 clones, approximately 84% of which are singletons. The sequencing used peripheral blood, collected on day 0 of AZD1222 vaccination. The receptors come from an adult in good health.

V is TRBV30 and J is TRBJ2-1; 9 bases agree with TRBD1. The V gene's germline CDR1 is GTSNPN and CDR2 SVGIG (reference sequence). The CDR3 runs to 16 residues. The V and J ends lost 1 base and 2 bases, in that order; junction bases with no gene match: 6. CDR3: CAWSGFGTGPYNEQFF. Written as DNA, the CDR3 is TGTGCCTGGAGTGGGTTCGGGACAGGGCCCTACAATGAGCAGTTCTTC. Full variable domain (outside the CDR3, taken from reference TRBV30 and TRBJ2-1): SQTIHQWPATLVQPVGSPLSLECTVEGTSNPNLYWYRQAAGRGLQLLFYSVGIGQISSEVPQNLSASRPQDRQFILSSKKLLLSDSGFYLCAWSGFGTGPYNEQFFGPGTRLTVL.

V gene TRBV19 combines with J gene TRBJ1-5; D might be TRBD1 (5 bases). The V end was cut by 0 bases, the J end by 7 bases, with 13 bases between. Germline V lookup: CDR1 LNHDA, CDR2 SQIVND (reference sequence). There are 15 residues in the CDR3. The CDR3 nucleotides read TGTGCCAGTAGTATAGATCGCACTAGGGGACAGCCCCAGCATTTT. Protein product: CASSIDRTRGQPQHF.

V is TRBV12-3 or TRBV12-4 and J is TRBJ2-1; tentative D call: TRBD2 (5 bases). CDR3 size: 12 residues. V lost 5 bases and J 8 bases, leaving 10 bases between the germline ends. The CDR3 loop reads CASSHGSHEQFF. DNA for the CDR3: TGTGCCAGCAGTCATGGGAGTCATGAGCAGTTCTTC.

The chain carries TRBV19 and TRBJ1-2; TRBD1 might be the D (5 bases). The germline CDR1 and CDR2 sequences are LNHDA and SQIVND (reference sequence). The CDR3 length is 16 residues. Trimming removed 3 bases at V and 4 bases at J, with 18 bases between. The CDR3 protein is CASSIAPARGGYGYTF. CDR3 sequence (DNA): TGTGCCAGTAGTATCGCGCCCGCCCGGGGGGGCTATGGCTACACCTTC.

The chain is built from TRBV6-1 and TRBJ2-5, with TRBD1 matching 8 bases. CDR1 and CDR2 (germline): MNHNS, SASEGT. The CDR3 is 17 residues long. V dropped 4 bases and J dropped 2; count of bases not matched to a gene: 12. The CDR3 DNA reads TGTGCCAGCAGTGCCGTGGGACAGGAATACCGACAAGAGACCCAGTACTTC. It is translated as CASSAVGQEYRQETQYF.

This CDR3 reads CASSYLGLNTEAFF. As DNA, the CDR3 is TGTGCCAGCAGTTACTTGGGGCTGAACACTGAAGCTTTCTTT. The chain links TRBV6-2 or TRBV6-3 to TRBJ1-1; D may be TRBD1 (5 bases). Trimming removed 1 base from V and 0 bases from J, with 6 bases in between. This CDR3 spans 14 amino acids. CDR1 is MNHEY and CDR2 is SVGEGT in the germline V gene.

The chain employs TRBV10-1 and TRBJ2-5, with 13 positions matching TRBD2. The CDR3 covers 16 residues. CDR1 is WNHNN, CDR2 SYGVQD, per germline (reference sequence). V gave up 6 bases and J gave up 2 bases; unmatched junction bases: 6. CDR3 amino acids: CASSEGLAGTQETQYF. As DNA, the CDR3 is TGCGCCAGCAGCGAGGGACTAGCGGGAACTCAAGAGACCCAGTACTTC.

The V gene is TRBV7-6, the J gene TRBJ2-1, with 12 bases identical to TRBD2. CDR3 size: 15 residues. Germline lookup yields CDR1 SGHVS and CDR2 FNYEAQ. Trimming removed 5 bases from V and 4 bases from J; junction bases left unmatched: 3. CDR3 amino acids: CASSQTSGGYNEQFF. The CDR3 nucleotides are TGTGCCAGCAGCCAAACTAGCGGGGGGTACAATGAGCAGTTCTTC.

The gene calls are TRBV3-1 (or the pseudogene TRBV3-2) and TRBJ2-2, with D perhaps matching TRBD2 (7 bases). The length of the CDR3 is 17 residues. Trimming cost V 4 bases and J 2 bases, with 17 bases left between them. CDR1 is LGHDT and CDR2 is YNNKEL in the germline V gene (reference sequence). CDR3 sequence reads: CASSLWYRGANTGELFF. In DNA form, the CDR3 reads TGTGCCAGCAGCCTGTGGTACCGGGGGGCCAACACCGGGGAGCTGTTTTTT.

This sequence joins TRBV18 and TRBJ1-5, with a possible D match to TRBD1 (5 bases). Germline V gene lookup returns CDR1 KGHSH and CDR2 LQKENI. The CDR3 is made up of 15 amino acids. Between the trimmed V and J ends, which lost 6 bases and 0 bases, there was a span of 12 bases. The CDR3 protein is CASSSVGLSNQPQHF. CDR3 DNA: TGTGCCAGCTCCTCGGTGGGGCTTAGCAATCAGCCCCAGCATTTT.

The DNA of the CDR3 is TGTGCCAGCAGCTTACCCGGGACAGGGTGGGCCGGGGAGCTGTTTTTT. The encoded protein is CASSLPGTGWAGELFF. This chain uses TRBV11-2 with TRBJ2-2; 9 bases fit TRBD1. The J segment lost 6 bases and the V segment lost 2 bases, leaving 7 bases of the junction unmatched. Germline V lookup: CDR1 SGHAT, CDR2 FQNNGV. This CDR3 contains 16 residues. The variable domain in full, with the rest retrieved from reference TRBV11-2 and TRBJ2-2, is EAGVAQSPRYKIIEKRQSVAFWCNPISGHATLYWYQQILGQGPKLLIQFQNNGVVDDSQLPKDRFSAERLKGVDSTLKIQPAKLEDSAVYLCASSLPGTGWAGELFFGEGSRLTVL.

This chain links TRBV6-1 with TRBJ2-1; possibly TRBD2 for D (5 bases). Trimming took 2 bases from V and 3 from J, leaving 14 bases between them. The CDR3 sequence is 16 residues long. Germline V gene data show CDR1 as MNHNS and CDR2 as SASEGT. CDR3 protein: CASSEFEGPRYNEQFF. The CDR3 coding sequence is TGTGCCAGCAGTGAATTTGAGGGCCCTCGCTACAATGAGCAGTTCTTC.

The CDR3 protein is CASSTLDQFEETQYF. For the CDR3, the DNA is TGTGCCAGCAGTACCCTAGACCAGTTCGAAGAGACCCAGTACTTC. The chain has TRBV3-1 (or the pseudogene TRBV3-2) and TRBJ2-5; D unresolved. Germline assignment: CDR1 LGHDT and CDR2 YNNKEL (reference sequence). The CDR3 has 15 amino acids. The ends were cut back, 6 bases at V and 3 bases at J, with 17 bases in the middle.

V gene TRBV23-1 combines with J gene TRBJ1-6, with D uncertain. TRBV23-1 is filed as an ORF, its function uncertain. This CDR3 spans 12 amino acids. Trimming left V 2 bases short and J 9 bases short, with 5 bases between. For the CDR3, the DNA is TGCGCCAGCAGTCAAGGCCTTTCACCCCTCCACTTT. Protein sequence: CASSQGLSPLHF.

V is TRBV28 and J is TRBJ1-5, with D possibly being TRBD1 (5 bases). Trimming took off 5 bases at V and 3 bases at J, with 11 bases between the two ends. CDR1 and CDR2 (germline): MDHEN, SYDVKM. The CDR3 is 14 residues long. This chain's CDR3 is CASSPDRANQPQHF. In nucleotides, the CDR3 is TGTGCCAGCAGTCCCGACAGAGCCAATCAGCCCCAGCATTTT.

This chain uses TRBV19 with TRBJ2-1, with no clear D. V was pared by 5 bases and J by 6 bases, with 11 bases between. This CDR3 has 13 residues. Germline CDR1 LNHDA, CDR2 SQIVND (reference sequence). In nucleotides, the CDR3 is TGTGCCAGTAGTTATCTAGGAAGCAATGAGCAGTTCTTC. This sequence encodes CASSYLGSNEQFF.

CDR3 protein: CASSERVSYGYTF. The CDR3, as DNA: TGTGCCAGCAGTGAACGGGTGTCGTATGGCTACACCTTC. V and J are TRBV6-1 and TRBJ1-2, with unresolved D. Trimming took off 2 bases at V and 5 bases at J, with 9 bases between the two ends. This CDR3 contains 13 residues. Germline CDR1 is MNHNS and CDR2 is SASEGT.